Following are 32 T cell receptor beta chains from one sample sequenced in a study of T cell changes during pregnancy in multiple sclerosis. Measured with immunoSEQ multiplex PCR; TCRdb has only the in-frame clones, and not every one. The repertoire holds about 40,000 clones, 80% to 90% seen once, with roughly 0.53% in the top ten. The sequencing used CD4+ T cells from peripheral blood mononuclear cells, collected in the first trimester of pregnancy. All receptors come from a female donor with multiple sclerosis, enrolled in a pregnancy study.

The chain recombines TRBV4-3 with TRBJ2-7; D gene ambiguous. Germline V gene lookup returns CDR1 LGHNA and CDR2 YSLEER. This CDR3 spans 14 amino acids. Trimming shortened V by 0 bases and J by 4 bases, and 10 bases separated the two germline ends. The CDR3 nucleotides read TGCGCCAGCAGCCAAGATGTCAGGCAATACGAGCAGTACTTC. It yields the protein CASSQDVRQYEQYF.

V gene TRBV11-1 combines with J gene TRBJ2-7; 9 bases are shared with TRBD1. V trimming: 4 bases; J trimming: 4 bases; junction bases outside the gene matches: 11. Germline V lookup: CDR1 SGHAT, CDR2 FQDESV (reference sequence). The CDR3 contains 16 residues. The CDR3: CASSWGTGYLGYEQYF. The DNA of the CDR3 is TGTGCCAGCAGCTGGGGGACAGGGTATCTTGGGTACGAGCAGTACTTC.

This CDR3 reads CASRGGAGTFEQYF. CDR3 DNA sequence: TGTGCCAGCCGAGGAGGGGCAGGGACTTTCGAGCAGTACTTC. The V call is TRBV6-1, the J call TRBJ2-7; a possible D gene is TRBD2 (6 bases). V was cut by 8 bases and J by 6 bases, with 20 bases left in between. Germline CDR1 is MNHNS and CDR2 is SASEGT. The CDR3 is 14 residues long.

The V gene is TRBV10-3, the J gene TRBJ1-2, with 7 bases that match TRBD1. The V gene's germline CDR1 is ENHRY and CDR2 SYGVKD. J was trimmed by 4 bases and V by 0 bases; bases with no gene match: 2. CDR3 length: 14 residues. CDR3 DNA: TGTGCCATCAGTGAGTCCCGGGACAGCTATGGCTACACCTTC. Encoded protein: CAISESRDSYGYTF.

The DNA of the CDR3 is TGTGCCAGCAGCCAAGATGTTTCCGTCAATGAGCAGTTCTTC. This encodes CASSQDVSVNEQFF. The chain links TRBV4-2 to TRBJ2-1; D ambiguous. V dropped 0 bases and J dropped 6 bases, with 9 bases sitting between them. Germline CDR1 and CDR2: LGHNA and YNFKEQ. The CDR3 totals 14 residues.

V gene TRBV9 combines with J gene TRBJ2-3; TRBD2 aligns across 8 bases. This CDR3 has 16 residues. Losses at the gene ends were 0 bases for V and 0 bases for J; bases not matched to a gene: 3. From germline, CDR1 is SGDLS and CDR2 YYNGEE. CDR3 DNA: TGTGCCAGCAGCGTAGCTCTAGCGGGTAGCACAGATACGCAGTATTTT. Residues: CASSVALAGSTDTQYF. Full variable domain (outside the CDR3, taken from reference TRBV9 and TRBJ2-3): DSGVTQTPKHLITATGQRVTLRCSPRSGDLSVYWYQQSLDQGLQFLIQYYNGEERAKGNILERFSAQQFPDLHSELNLSSLELGDSALYFCASSVALAGSTDTQYFGPGTRLTVL.

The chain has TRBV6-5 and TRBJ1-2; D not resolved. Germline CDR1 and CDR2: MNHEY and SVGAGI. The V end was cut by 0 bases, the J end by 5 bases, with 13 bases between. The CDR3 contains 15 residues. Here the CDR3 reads CASSYSTGSGYGYTF. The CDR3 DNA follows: TGTGCCAGCAGTTACTCGACGGGTAGTGGGTATGGCTACACCTTC.

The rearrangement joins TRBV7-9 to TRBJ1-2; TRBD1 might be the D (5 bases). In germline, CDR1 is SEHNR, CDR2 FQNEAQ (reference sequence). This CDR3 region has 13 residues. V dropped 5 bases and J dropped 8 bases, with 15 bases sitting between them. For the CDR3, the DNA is TGTGCCAGCAGCACTCCAGGGATACGGGGCTACACCTTC. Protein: CASSTPGIRGYTF.

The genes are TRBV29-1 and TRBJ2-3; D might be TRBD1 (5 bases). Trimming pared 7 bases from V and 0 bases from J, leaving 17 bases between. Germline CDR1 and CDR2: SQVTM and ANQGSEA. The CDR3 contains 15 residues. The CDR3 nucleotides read TGCAGCGGAAAAAGGGGCGCGACTAGCACAGATACGCAGTATTTT. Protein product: CSGKRGATSTDTQYF.

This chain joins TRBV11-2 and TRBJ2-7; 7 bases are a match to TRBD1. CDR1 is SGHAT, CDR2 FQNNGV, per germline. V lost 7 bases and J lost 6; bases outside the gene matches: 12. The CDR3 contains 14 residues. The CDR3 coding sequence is TGTGCCAGCAACTTCATAGACAGGGAAGGCGAGCAGTACTTC. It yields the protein CASNFIDREGEQYF.

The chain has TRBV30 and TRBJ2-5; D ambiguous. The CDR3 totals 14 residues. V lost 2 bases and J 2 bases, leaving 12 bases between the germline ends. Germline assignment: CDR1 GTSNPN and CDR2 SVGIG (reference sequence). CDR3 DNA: TGTGCCTGGAGTCCCCCAGAACGTCAAGAGACCCAGTACTTC. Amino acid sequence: CAWSPPERQETQYF.

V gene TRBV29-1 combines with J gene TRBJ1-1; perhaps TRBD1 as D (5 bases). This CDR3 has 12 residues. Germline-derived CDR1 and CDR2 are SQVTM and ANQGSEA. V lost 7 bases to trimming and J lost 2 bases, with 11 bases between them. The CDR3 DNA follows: TGCAGCGCCCGACAGTCTAACACTGAAGCTTTCTTT. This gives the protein CSARQSNTEAFF.

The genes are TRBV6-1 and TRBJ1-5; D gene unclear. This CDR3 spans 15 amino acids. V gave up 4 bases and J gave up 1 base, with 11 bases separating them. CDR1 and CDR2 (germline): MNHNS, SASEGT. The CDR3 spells CASSVGRESNQPQHF. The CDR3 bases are TGTGCCAGCAGTGTGGGGAGGGAAAGCAATCAGCCCCAGCATTTT.

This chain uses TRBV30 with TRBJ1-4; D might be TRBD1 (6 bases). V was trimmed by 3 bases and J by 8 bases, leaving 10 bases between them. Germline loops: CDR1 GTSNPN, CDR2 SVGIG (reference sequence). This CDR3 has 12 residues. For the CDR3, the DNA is TGTGCCTGGAGACAGGGAGAGGAAAAACTGTTTTTT. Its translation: CAWRQGEEKLFF.

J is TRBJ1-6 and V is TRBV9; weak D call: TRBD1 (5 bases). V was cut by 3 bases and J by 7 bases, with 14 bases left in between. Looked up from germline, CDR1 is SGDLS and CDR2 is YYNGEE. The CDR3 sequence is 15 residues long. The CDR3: CASSARDGMNSPLHF. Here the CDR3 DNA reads TGTGCCAGCAGCGCGCGGGACGGAATGAATTCACCCCTCCACTTT.

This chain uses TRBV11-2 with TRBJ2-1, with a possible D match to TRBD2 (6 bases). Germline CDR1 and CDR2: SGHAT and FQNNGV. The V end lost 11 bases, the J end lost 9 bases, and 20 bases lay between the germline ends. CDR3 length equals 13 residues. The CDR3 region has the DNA TGTGCCGGGGGGACCCCTAAATACGGTGAGCAGTTCTTC. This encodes CAGGTPKYGEQFF.

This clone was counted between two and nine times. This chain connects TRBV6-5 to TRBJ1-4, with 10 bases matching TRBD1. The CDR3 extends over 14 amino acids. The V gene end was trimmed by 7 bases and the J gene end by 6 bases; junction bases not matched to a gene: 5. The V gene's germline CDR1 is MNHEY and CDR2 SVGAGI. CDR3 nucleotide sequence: TGTGCCAGCACCGACAGGGGGCGCGATGAAAAACTGTTTTTT. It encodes CASTDRGRDEKLFF.

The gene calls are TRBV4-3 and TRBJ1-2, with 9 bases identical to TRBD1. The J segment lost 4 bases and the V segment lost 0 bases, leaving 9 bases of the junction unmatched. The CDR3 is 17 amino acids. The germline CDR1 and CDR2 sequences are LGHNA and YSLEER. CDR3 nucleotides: TGCGCCAGCAGCCAAGACTCCGGGACAGGGACAATCTATGGCTACACCTTC. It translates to CASSQDSGTGTIYGYTF.

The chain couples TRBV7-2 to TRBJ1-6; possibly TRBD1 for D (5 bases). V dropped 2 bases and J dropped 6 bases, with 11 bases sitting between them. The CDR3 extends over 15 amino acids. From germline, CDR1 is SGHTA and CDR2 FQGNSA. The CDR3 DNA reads TGTGCCAGCAGCTTATGGGGGGTAATTAATTCACCCCTCCACTTT. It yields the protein CASSLWGVINSPLHF.

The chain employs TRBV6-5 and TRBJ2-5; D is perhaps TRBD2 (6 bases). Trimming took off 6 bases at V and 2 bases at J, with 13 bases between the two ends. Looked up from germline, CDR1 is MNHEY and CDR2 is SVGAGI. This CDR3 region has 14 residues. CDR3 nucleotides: TGTGCCAGCAGGCCCGGGACTTCGCAAGAGACCCAGTACTTC. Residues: CASRPGTSQETQYF.

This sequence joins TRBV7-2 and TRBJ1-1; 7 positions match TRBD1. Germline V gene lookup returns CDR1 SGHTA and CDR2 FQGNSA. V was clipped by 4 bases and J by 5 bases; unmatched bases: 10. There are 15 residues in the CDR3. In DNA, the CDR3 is TGTGCCAGCAGCTCCCAGGGGGGACGGTCGACTGAAGCTTTCTTT. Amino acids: CASSSQGGRSTEAFF.

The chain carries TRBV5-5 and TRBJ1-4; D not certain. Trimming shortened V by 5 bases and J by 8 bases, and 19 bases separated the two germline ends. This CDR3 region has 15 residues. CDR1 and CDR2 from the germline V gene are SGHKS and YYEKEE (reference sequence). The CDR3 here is CASSRGGSRVEKLFF. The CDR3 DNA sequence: TGTGCCAGCAGTCGAGGAGGCAGTCGGGTCGAAAAACTGTTTTTT.

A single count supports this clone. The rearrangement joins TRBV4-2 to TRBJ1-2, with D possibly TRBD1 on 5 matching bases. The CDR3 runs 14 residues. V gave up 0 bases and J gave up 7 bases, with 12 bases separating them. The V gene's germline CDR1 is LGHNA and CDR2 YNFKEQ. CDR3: CASSQEVGGAGYTF. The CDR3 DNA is TGTGCCAGCAGCCAAGAGGTTGGCGGGGCTGGCTACACCTTC.

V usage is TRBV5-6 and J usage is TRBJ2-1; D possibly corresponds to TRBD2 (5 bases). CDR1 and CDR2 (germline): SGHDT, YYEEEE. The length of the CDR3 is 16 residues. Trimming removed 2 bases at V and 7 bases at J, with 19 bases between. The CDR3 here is CASSLWPQSGKNEQFF. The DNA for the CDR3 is TGTGCCAGCAGCTTATGGCCCCAGTCGGGGAAAAATGAGCAGTTCTTC. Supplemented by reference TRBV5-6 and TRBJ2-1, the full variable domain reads DAGVTQSPTHLIKTRGQQVTLRCSPKSGHDTVSWYQQALGQGPQFIFQYYEEEERQRGNFPDRFSGHQFPNYSSELNVNALLLGDSALYLCASSLWPQSGKNEQFFGPGTRLTVL.

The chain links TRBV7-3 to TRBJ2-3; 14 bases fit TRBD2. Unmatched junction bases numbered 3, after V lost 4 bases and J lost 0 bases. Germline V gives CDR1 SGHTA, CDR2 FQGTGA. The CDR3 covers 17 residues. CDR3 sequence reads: CASSSRTSGGSTDTQYF. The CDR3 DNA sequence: TGTGCCAGCAGCTCGAGGACTAGCGGGGGGAGCACAGATACGCAGTATTTT.

In nucleotides, the CDR3 is TGTGCCAGCTCACCGGACAGGGGATCGGCGGAGCAGTACTTC. It encodes CASSPDRGSAEQYF. The rearrangement joins TRBV18 to TRBJ2-7, with 9 nucleotides matching TRBD1. The V gene's germline CDR1 is KGHSH and CDR2 LQKENI. The CDR3 covers 14 residues. J gave up 7 bases and V 3 bases, and 7 bases lay outside the gene matches.

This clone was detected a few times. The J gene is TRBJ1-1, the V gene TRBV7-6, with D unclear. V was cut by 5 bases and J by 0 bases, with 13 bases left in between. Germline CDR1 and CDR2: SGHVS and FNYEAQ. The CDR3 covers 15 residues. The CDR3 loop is CASSHVQELNTEAFF. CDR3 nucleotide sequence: TGTGCCAGCAGCCACGTCCAGGAACTGAACACTGAAGCTTTCTTT.

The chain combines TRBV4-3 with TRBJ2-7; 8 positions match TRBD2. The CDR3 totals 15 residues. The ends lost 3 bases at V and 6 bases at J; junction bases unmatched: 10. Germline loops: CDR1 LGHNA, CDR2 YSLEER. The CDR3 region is CASSQTPRGAREQYF. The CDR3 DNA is TGCGCCAGCAGCCAGACGCCGCGGGGGGCCCGCGAGCAGTACTTC.

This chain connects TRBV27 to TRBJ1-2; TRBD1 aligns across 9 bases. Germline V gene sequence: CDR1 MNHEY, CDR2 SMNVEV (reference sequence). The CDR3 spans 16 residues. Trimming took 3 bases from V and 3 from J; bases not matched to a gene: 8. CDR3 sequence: CASSFFSQGAYYGYTF. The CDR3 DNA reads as TGTGCCAGCAGTTTCTTCTCACAGGGGGCTTACTATGGCTACACCTTC.

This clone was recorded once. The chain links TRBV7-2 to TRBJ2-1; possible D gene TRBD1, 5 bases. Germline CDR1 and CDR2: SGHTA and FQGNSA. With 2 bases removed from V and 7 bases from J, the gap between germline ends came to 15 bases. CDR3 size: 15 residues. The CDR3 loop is CASSLRWGPGNEQFF. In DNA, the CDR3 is TGTGCCAGCAGCTTAAGGTGGGGCCCTGGGAATGAGCAGTTCTTC.

The CDR3 spells CASRVLAGGNNEQFF. DNA for the CDR3: TGTGCCAGCAGGGTACTAGCGGGAGGCAACAATGAGCAGTTCTTC. The chain links TRBV2 to TRBJ2-1, with TRBD2 matching 12 bases. Trimming removed 6 bases from V and 5 bases from J; junction bases left unmatched: 5. CDR3 length: 15 amino acids. Looked up from germline, CDR1 is SNHLY and CDR2 is FYNNEI.

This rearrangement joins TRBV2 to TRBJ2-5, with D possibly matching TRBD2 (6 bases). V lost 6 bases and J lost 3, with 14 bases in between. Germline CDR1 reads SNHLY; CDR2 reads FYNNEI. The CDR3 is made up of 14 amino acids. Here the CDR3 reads CASRGDSEEETQYF. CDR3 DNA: TGTGCCAGCAGGGGGGACTCAGAGGAAGAGACCCAGTACTTC.